These 28 T cell receptor beta chains came from one sample sequenced in a study of T-cell memory formation after mild COVID-19. TCRdb passed the 5' RACE reads through MiXCR, listing each CDR3 protein once. The repertoire holds 95,000 to 120,000 distinct CDR3 sequences, with about a fifth as singletons. Material: PBMCs or a T cell subset sorted from them (not recorded which). The receptors stem from a man between 18 and 29 years old who had mild COVID-19 (a few samples of this study predate the infection). Cell type and time point are not known.

This clonotype occurred a few times. This rearrangement joins TRBV20-1 to TRBJ2-3; no clear D gene. The CDR3 totals 16 residues. The germline V and J ends were trimmed by 7 bases and 2 bases, with 22 bases remaining between them. Germline loops: CDR1 DFQATT, CDR2 SNEGSKA (reference sequence). The CDR3 here is CSEGATNAGPTDTQYF. CDR3 bases: TGCAGTGAAGGAGCGACCAACGCCGGCCCCACAGATACGCAGTATTTT.

This clonotype has just a few counts. The rearrangement joins TRBV15 to TRBJ2-5, with TRBD2 identical over 7 bases. This CDR3 comprises 15 residues. The germline gives CDR1 LNHNV, CDR2 YYDKDF (reference sequence). After removal of 0 bases from V and 10 bases from J, the junction contained 11 bases not matched to a gene. The CDR3 nucleotides read TGTGCCACCAGCAGAGATTTGGCTAGCGGAGGAATCCAGTACTTC. Encoded protein: CATSRDLASGGIQYF.

V and J are TRBV6-5 and TRBJ2-3; D is uncertain. Germline-derived CDR1 and CDR2 are MNHEY and SVGAGI. The CDR3 has 14 amino acids. V dropped 5 bases and J dropped 2 bases, with 11 bases sitting between them. Here the CDR3 DNA reads TGTGCCAGCAGTGATAGCAGATCCACAGATACGCAGTATTTT. It yields the protein CASSDSRSTDTQYF.

CDR3 loop: CASSQGARSTGELFF. CDR3 bases: TGCGCCAGCAGCCAAGGAGCCAGAAGCACCGGGGAGCTGTTTTTT. The chain employs TRBV4-1 and TRBJ2-2; D is unresolved. Germline V gene sequence: CDR1 MGHRA, CDR2 YSYEKL. V shed 1 base and J shed 4 bases, with 10 bases lying between them. The CDR3 totals 15 residues.

CDR3 nucleotides: TGTGCCAGCAGCCAAGATCGGGCAAGGACCCACACTGAAGCTTTCTTT. It codes for CASSQDRARTHTEAFF. This chain uses TRBV14 with TRBJ1-1; D uncertain. CDR3 length: 16 residues. Looked up from germline, CDR1 is SGHDN and CDR2 is FVKESK. Trimming stripped 0 bases from V and 3 bases from J, with 14 bases between. Variable domain in full (rest from reference TRBV14 and TRBJ1-1): EAGVTQFPSHSVIEKGQTVTLRCDPISGHDNLYWYRRVMGKEIKFLLHFVKESKQDESGMPNNRFLAERTGGTYSTLKVQPAELEDSGVYFCASSQDRARTHTEAFFGQGTRLTVV.

CDR3 in DNA: TGTGCCAGCAGCTTAGTCCAGGGGAGAAACTATGGCTACACCTTC. Amino acid sequence: CASSLVQGRNYGYTF. The chain combines TRBV11-2 with TRBJ1-2; D is possibly TRBD1 (6 bases). V was cut by 1 base and J by 2 bases, with 11 bases left in between. Per the germline V gene, CDR1 is SGHAT and CDR2 is FQNNGV. CDR3 length: 15 residues.

The table lists this clonotype with a count of one. The chain combines TRBV10-3 with TRBJ2-5; unclear D gene. The germline V gene has CDR1 ENHRY and CDR2 SYGVKD. The V end was cut by 6 bases, the J end by 5 bases, with 19 bases between. The length of the CDR3 is 15 residues. The CDR3 sequence is CAISDRVGMWETQYF. The CDR3 region has the DNA TGTGCCATCAGCGACCGGGTGGGGATGTGGGAGACCCAGTACTTC.

The V gene is TRBV5-5, the J gene TRBJ1-1, with TRBD1 matching 7 bases. The germline V gene has CDR1 SGHKS and CDR2 YYEKEE (reference sequence). The CDR3 runs to 17 residues. V shed 4 bases and J 10 bases; nucleotides not matched to a gene: 22. The CDR3 DNA sequence: TGTGCCAGCAGCCCTACACCGGAAACCAGGCTACCAGGGGGAGCTTTCTTT. It codes for CASSPTPETRLPGGAFF.

This clonotype has only a few counts. V and J are TRBV7-9 and TRBJ1-6; D is uncertain. Trimming stripped 8 bases from V and 9 bases from J, with 11 bases between. The CDR3 extends over 12 amino acids. Germline loops: CDR1 SEHNR, CDR2 FQNEAQ (reference sequence). The CDR3 loop reads CASRGPGSPLHF. The CDR3 bases are TGTGCCAGCCGAGGCCCAGGTTCACCCCTCCACTTT.

J is TRBJ2-7 and V is TRBV20-1; TRBD2 agrees at 14 bases. Per the germline V gene, CDR1 is DFQATT and CDR2 is SNEGSKA (reference sequence). Trimming took 6 bases from V and 2 from J; bases not matched to a gene: 3. This CDR3 comprises 14 residues. CDR3 nucleotides: TGCAGTGCCTGGACTAGCGGGGGGACCTACGAGCAGTACTTC. It specifies CSAWTSGGTYEQYF.

This chain connects TRBV14 to TRBJ1-1; a possible D gene is TRBD1 (5 bases). This CDR3 is built from 16 residues. CDR1 and CDR2 (germline): SGHDN, FVKESK. V lost 0 bases and J 6 bases, leaving 17 bases between the germline ends. The CDR3 sequence is CASSQENVPRGAEAFF. In nucleotides, the CDR3 is TGTGCCAGCAGCCAAGAGAATGTGCCTCGAGGGGCTGAAGCTTTCTTT. The full variable domain, with the rest looked up from reference TRBV14 and TRBJ1-1, is EAGVTQFPSHSVIEKGQTVTLRCDPISGHDNLYWYRRVMGKEIKFLLHFVKESKQDESGMPNNRFLAERTGGTYSTLKVQPAELEDSGVYFCASSQENVPRGAEAFFGQGTRLTVV.

The chain has TRBV28 and TRBJ2-3; TRBD2 agrees at 11 bases. Germline trimming cut 5 bases from V and 5 bases from J; bases unmatched to any gene: 6. The CDR3 is 15 residues long. Germline V gives CDR1 MDHEN, CDR2 SYDVKM. The CDR3 loop is CASSRLAGGRDTQYF. For the CDR3, the DNA is TGTGCCAGCAGTCGTCTAGCGGGGGGAAGAGATACGCAGTATTTT.

The chain links TRBV20-1 to TRBJ2-1, with TRBD2 matching 12 bases. Germline loops: CDR1 DFQATT, CDR2 SNEGSKA (reference sequence). The CDR3 covers 16 residues. Trimming removed 0 bases from V and 5 bases from J; junction bases left unmatched: 5. The CDR3 sequence is CSARDRTSGTHNEQFF. The CDR3 DNA sequence: TGCAGTGCTAGAGATCGGACTAGCGGGACCCACAATGAGCAGTTCTTC.

The chain employs TRBV11-2 and TRBJ2-3, with TRBD2 matching 8 bases. CDR1 and CDR2 (germline): SGHAT, FQNNGV. This CDR3 has 16 amino acids. With 1 base clipped from V and 4 bases from J, the junction kept 7 bases outside the gene matches. This CDR3 reads CASSLVEVAGSDTQYF. The CDR3 nucleotides read TGTGCCAGCAGCTTAGTCGAGGTAGCGGGGTCAGATACGCAGTATTTT.

The rearrangement links TRBV4-1 to TRBJ1-1; TRBD1 is a possible D gene (5 bases). The CDR3 has 16 amino acids. V was shortened by 1 base and J by 11 bases, with 23 bases between the two germline ends. The germline V gene has CDR1 MGHRA and CDR2 YSYEKL. The CDR3 bases are TGCGCCAGCAGCCAAGGTGCGGCAGGGCTGGGTGTGGACGCTTTCTTT. Its translation is CASSQGAAGLGVDAFF.

The chain joins TRBV20-1 to TRBJ1-1, with D unclear. Trimming took 1 base from V and 1 from J, leaving 7 bases between them. The CDR3 contains 13 residues. Looked up from germline, CDR1 is DFQATT and CDR2 is SNEGSKA (reference sequence). CDR3 sequence reads: CSARGIKNTEAFF. The DNA for the CDR3 is TGCAGTGCTAGAGGGATTAAGAACACTGAAGCTTTCTTT.

This clonotype was counted between two and nine times. The chain carries TRBV6-5 and TRBJ2-1, with no clear D. Germline values: CDR1 MNHEY, CDR2 SVGAGI. The CDR3 contains 15 residues. The germline V and J ends were trimmed by 2 bases and 5 bases, with 13 bases remaining between them. The CDR3 reads CASSYRPEPDNEQFF. CDR3 DNA sequence: TGTGCCAGCAGTTACAGGCCCGAACCCGACAATGAGCAGTTCTTC.

The rearrangement uses TRBV24-1 and TRBJ2-2; D uncertain. This CDR3 has 15 amino acids. Germline V lookup: CDR1 KGHDR, CDR2 SFDVKD. The V and J ends lost 1 base and 2 bases respectively, with 7 bases between them. The CDR3 reads CATSDLRENTGELFF. For the CDR3, the DNA is TGTGCCACCAGTGATTTAAGGGAAAACACCGGGGAGCTGTTTTTT.

This clonotype was detected only a few times. This sequence joins TRBV29-1 and TRBJ2-1; 7 nucleotides match TRBD1. The CDR3 runs 15 residues. J lost 6 bases, V lost 5 bases, and 13 bases had no gene match. CDR1 SQVTM and CDR2 ANQGSEA come from the germline V gene. In nucleotides, the CDR3 is TGCAGCGTTACTGATGGGACAGTGGGAGCCAATGAGCAGTTCTTC. Translation: CSVTDGTVGANEQFF.

The V call is TRBV5-1, the J call TRBJ2-3; 9 bases match TRBD1. V shed 4 bases, J shed 3 bases, and the junction held 6 bases outside the gene matches. Germline lookup yields CDR1 SGHRS and CDR2 YFSETQ. CDR3 size: 15 residues. The CDR3 sequence: CASSTRTGVTDTQYF. The CDR3 coding sequence is TGCGCCAGCAGCACCCGGACAGGGGTGACAGATACGCAGTATTTT.

This clonotype came up a few times. The rearrangement uses TRBV9 and TRBJ1-5; perhaps TRBD1 as D (5 bases). V gave up 3 bases and J gave up 12 bases, with 28 bases separating them. The CDR3 is 17 residues long. Germline V gives CDR1 SGDLS, CDR2 YYNGEE. The chain's CDR3 is CASSEGSDLRGNQIQHF. The CDR3 coding sequence is TGTGCCAGCAGCGAGGGGTCCGATTTGAGGGGAAATCAGATCCAGCATTTT.

This clonotype was counted a single time. The chain links TRBV7-9 to TRBJ2-5; D remains unclear. The CDR3 totals 14 residues. Trimming took 7 bases from V and 2 from J, leaving 14 bases between them. Germline CDR1 reads SEHNR; CDR2 reads FQNEAQ (reference sequence). In DNA, the CDR3 is TGTGCCAGCACCCCTGATGTGGGGCAAGAGACCCAGTACTTC. Its protein product is CASTPDVGQETQYF.

This clonotype was counted between two and nine times. This chain joins TRBV4-3 and TRBJ2-7; 11 bases match TRBD1. J lost 3 bases, V lost 4 bases, and 5 bases had no gene match. Germline CDR1 LGHNA, CDR2 YSLEER. The length of the CDR3 is 15 residues. The CDR3 reads CASSPSGTGGYEQYF. DNA for the CDR3: TGCGCCAGCAGCCCGTCCGGGACAGGGGGCTACGAGCAGTACTTC.

This clonotype was counted ten times or more. The V gene is TRBV9, the J gene TRBJ2-3, with 11 bases fitting TRBD1. The CDR3 spans 14 residues. After removal of 4 bases from V and 4 bases from J, the junction contained 2 bases not matched to a gene. From germline, CDR1 is SGDLS and CDR2 YYNGEE. The CDR3 spells CASSRTGGSDTQYF. The CDR3, as DNA: TGTGCCAGCAGCAGGACAGGGGGCTCAGATACGCAGTATTTT.

This clonotype was counted many times. V and J are TRBV18 and TRBJ1-5; no reliable D call. Trimming removed 3 bases from V and 0 bases from J, with 12 bases in between. Per germline, CDR1 KGHSH and CDR2 LQKENI. The length of the CDR3 is 16 residues. The CDR3, as DNA: TGTGCCAGCTCACCCTCCGGACGGTATAGCAATCAGCCCCAGCATTTT. Translation: CASSPSGRYSNQPQHF.

J is TRBJ2-3 and V is TRBV7-9; D gene uncertain. Germline V gives CDR1 SEHNR, CDR2 FQNEAQ (reference sequence). There are 13 residues in the CDR3. Trimming pared 4 bases from V and 2 bases from J, leaving 7 bases between. Here the CDR3 reads CASSSPYTDTQYF. CDR3 nucleotides: TGTGCCAGCAGCTCACCGTACACAGATACGCAGTATTTT.

This rearrangement joins TRBV10-2 to TRBJ2-1; 10 bases match TRBD2. CDR1 and CDR2 from the germline V gene are WSHSY and SAAADI. V shed 5 bases and J 9 bases; nucleotides not matched to a gene: 4. The CDR3 sequence is 13 residues long. The CDR3 region is CASSPGLAVEQFF. In DNA form, the CDR3 reads TGCGCCAGCAGTCCCGGACTAGCGGTTGAGCAGTTCTTC.

This chain links TRBV9 with TRBJ2-2, with D possibly being TRBD2 (7 bases). The CDR3 extends over 15 amino acids. V lost 0 bases, J lost 6 bases, and 12 bases lay in between. In germline, CDR1 is SGDLS, CDR2 YYNGEE. The CDR3 sequence: CASSVGGGASGELFF. CDR3 DNA: TGTGCCAGCAGCGTAGGAGGGGGGGCCTCCGGGGAGCTGTTTTTT. The whole variable domain, filled in from reference TRBV9 and TRBJ2-2, reads DSGVTQTPKHLITATGQRVTLRCSPRSGDLSVYWYQQSLDQGLQFLIQYYNGEERAKGNILERFSAQQFPDLHSELNLSSLELGDSALYFCASSVGGGASGELFFGEGSRLTVL.